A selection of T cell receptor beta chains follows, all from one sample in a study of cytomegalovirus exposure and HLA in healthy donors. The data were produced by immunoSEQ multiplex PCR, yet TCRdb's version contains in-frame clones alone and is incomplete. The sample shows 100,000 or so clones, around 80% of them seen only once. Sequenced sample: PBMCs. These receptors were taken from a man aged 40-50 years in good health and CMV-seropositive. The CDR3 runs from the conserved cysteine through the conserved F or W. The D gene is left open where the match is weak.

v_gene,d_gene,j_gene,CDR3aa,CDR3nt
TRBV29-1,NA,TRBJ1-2,CSVEEDKPSGCTF,TGCAGCGTTGAAGAGGACAAGCCTTCGGGCTGCACCTTC
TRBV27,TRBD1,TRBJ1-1,CASSSYWGQRNTEAFF,TGTGCCAGCAGCTCTTATTGGGGACAGAGGAACACTGAAGCTTTCTTT
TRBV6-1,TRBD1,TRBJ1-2,CASSTRQGTPTSYTF,TGTGCCAGCAGTACCCGACAGGGGACACCGACGAGCTACACCTTC
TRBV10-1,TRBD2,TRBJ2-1,CASSLAGSSYNEQFF,TGCGCCAGCAGCCTAGCGGGGAGCTCCTACAATGAGCAGTTCTTC
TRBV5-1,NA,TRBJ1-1,CASRDQGSGTEAFF,TGCGCCAGCAGGGACCAGGGATCGGGCACTGAAGCTTTCTTT
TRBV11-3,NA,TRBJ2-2,CASSPGGSNTGELFF,TGTGCCAGCAGCCCAGGAGGGTCCAACACCGGGGAGCTGTTTTTT
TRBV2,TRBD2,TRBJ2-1,CASSDDSGPTYNEQFF,TGTGCCAGCAGTGATGATAGCGGGCCGACCTACAATGAGCAGTTCTTC
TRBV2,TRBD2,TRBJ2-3,CASRLLAGPADTQYF,TGTGCCAGCAGACTACTAGCGGGACCCGCGGATACGCAGTATTTT
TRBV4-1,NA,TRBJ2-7,CASSQGPAGASYEQYF,TGCGCCAGCAGCCAAGGGCCAGCGGGCGCTTCCTACGAGCAGTACTTC
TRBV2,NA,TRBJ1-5,CASSEREENQPQHF,TGTGCCAGCAGTGAACGGGAGGAGAATCAGCCCCAGCATTTT
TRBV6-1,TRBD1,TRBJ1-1,CASSDRGLKEAFF,TGTGCCAGCAGTGACAGGGGGCTTAAGGAAGCTTTCTTT
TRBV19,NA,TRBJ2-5,CASSTLGGLGETQYF,TGTGCCAGTAGTACCCTCGGGGGTCTGGGAGAGACCCAGTACTTC
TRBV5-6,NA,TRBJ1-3,CASSPPRGTGNTIYF,TGTGCCAGCAGTCCCCCGAGGGGGACTGGAAACACCATATATTTT
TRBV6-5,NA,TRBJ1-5,CASSMLYGQPQHF,TGTGCCAGCAGTATGTTGTACGGTCAGCCCCAGCATTTT
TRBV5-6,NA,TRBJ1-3,CASSSRDTSGNTIYF,TGTGCCAGCAGCAGCCGGGACACCTCTGGAAACACCATATATTTT
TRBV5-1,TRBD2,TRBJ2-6,CASAPLAGTSSGANVLTF,TGCGCCAGCGCTCCTTTGGCAGGGACTAGCTCTGGGGCCAACGTCCTGACTTTC
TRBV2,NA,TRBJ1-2,CASNNNRGGGGYTF,TGTGCCAGCAATAACAACCGGGGGGGTGGTGGCTACACCTTC